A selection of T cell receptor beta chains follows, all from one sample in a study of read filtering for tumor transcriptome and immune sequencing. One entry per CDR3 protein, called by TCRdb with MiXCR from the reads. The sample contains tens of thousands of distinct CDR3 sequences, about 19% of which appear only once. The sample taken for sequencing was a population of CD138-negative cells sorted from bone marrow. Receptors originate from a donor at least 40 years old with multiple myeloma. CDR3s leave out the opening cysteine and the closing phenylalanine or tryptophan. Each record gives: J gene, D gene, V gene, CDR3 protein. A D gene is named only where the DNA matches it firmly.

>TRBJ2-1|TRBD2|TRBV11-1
ASSPTGTRPYNEQF
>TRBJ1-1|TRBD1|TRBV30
AGTDRITEAF
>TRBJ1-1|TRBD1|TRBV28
ASSPGTGFEGAF
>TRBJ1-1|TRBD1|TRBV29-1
SVEGHRGRLNTEAF
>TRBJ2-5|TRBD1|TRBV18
ASSPQGVETQY
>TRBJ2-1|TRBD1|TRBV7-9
ASSLGLLGQVYNEQF
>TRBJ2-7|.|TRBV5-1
ASSLEGAYEQY
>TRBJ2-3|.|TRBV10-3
AISEPGLAGSWDTQY
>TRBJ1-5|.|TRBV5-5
ASSLGVREARSNQPQH
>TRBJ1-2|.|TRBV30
AWSKFNYGYT
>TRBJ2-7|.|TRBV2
ASSAGSEQY
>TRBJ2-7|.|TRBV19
ASSSRALSYEQY
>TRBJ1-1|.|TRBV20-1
SAQLGTDTEAF
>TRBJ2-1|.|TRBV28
ASSLAAVDEQF
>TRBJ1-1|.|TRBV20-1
SARLVGQQNTEAF
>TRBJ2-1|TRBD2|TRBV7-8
ASSPGGLAAYNEQF
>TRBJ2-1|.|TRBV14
ASSQTYEQF
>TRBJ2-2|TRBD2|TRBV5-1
ASGGLAGHNTGELF
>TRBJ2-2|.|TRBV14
ASSPSRAGELF
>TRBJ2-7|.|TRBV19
ASSSGRLSYEQY
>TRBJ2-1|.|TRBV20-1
SARGVANDEQF
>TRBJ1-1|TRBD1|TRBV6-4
ASRNTGGAVEAF
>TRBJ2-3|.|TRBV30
AWSVGGAGDTQY
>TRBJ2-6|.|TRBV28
ASSFPGAGANVLT